The text below deals with one T cell receptor (beta chain). What it binds is unknown. The germline V gene has CDR1 MNHEY and CDR2 SVGAGI. This CDR3 has 13 residues. The germline V and J ends were trimmed by 6 bases and 1 base, with 8 bases remaining between them. This specimen comes from a study of graft-versus-host responses after intestinal transplantation. Across the study: The whole recipient group had anti-thymocyte globulin induction followed by tacrolimus and steroids for around three years. General study findings and limits: Early declines in HvG clones that occurred post-transplant were associated with peak circulating GvH clone levels. Investigators detected GvH clones in recipient marrow, with some emerging earlier in ileum or blood.

Sequencing was performed with immunoSEQ multiplex PCR; in TCRdb, only in-frame clones are kept and a portion is missing. The data contain tens of thousands of clones, under 95% of them singletons. This chain connects TRBV6-5 to TRBJ2-3; D is uncertain. This clonotype was sampled from a human patient who received an intestinal transplant, so some T cells may come from the graft donor. Sequencing used PBMCs, obtained around 320 days after intestinal transplant. The CDR3 DNA is TGTGCCAGCAGAGTAGGCCGCACAGATACGCAGTATTTT. This encodes CASRVGRTDTQYF.